This is a list of T cell receptor beta chains from one sample in a study of metastatic and nonmetastatic thyroid tumors. TCRdb redid the clone calls on the PCR reads using MiXCR. This sample carries approximately 16,000 clones, roughly an eighth of them seen once, and the ten largest clones take around a sixth. Material for sequencing was tumor tissue. All receptors come from a female donor with papillary thyroid cancer or a benign thyroid nodule (not recorded which). Some clones in this sample may be carry-over from other donors' samples. The CDR3 runs from the conserved cysteine through the conserved F or W. A D gene is named only where the DNA matches it firmly. Not all rows give a size; the values are once, few, many and, for expanded clones, a class.

v_gene	abundance	d_gene	j_gene	CDR3nt	CDR3aa
TRBV28	few	NA	TRBJ2-7	TGTGCCAGCAGTTTACCTCTAGGACCCTACGAGCAGTACTTC	CASSLPLGPYEQYF
TRBV9	many	NA	TRBJ2-3	TGTGCCAGCAGCCCCCTGGACAGCACAGATACGCAGTATTTT	CASSPLDSTDTQYF
TRBV6-6	many	TRBD2	TRBJ2-1	TGTGCCAGCAGTTACGAGGACGGGGGGGGGTACAATGAGCAGTTCTTC	CASSYEDGGGYNEQFF
TRBV5-4	many	NA	TRBJ1-4	TGTGCCAGCAGTCCCAACAGGAACCTTAATGAAAAACTGTTTTTT	CASSPNRNLNEKLFF
TRBV7-8	NA	NA	TRBJ2-5	TGTACCGGCAGCTTAGACCAAGAGACCCAGTACTTC	CTGSLDQETQYF
TRBV6-1	few	NA	TRBJ1-2	TGTGCCAGCAGTGAAGCCGTGGACAGTTTCAACTATGGCTACACCTTC	CASSEAVDSFNYGYTF
TRBV7-3	many	NA	TRBJ1-2	TGTGCCAGCAGCTCCGAACCAGGGGTCGGCTACACCTTC	CASSSEPGVGYTF
TRBV24-1	many	TRBD1	TRBJ2-1	TGTGCCACCAGTGATGCTACCGGGACAGATATCAATGAGCAGTTCTTC	CATSDATGTDINEQFF
TRBV6-1	few	TRBD1	TRBJ1-5	TGTGCCAGCAGTGAAGGGGCAGGGGGATACCACAATCAGCCCCAGCATTTT	CASSEGAGGYHNQPQHF
TRBV24-1	few	TRBD1	TRBJ2-1	TGTGCCACCAGTGATTTGGGGATTACAGGGGGCAGTTACAATGAGCAGTTCTTC	CATSDLGITGGSYNEQFF
TRBV4-3	NA	TRBD2	TRBJ2-7	TGCGCCAGCAGCCCCTGGGCTAGCGGGAAATCCTACGAGCAGTACTTC	CASSPWASGKSYEQYF
TRBV12-3/TRBV12-4	NA	NA	TRBJ1-3	TGTGCCAGCGGACACCCGGTAAACACCATATATTTT	CASGHPVNTIYF
TRBV20-1	many	TRBD1	TRBJ1-2	TGCAGTGCTAGAGTAGGGGGCGACTATGGCTACACCTTC	CSARVGGDYGYTF
TRBV6-2/TRBV6-3	few	TRBD1	TRBJ2-7	TGTGCCAGCAGTTACGCGGTCCGGACAGGGGGCTACGAGCAGTACTTC	CASSYAVRTGGYEQYF
TRBV10-2	many	TRBD1	TRBJ1-5	TGCGCCAGCAGTCCGTTCGACAGGGAAGGGCCCCAGCATTTT	CASSPFDREGPQHF
TRBV5-1	NA	NA	TRBJ2-2	TGCGCCAGCAGCTCTCTCTTAGGTGGGACCGGGGAGCTGTTTTTT	CASSSLLGGTGELFF
TRBV5-4	many	TRBD2	TRBJ2-1	TGTGCCAGCAATAGCGGGGGGGATTTGGATGAGCAGTTCTTC	CASNSGGDLDEQFF
TRBV4-1	many	NA	TRBJ2-1	TGCGCCAGCAGCCCTTCACTAGTTCAGGACTCCTACAATGAGCAGTTCTTC	CASSPSLVQDSYNEQFF
TRBV11-2	many	NA	TRBJ2-3	TGTGCCAGCAGCTTGGACTACCTTAGCACAGATACGCAGTATTTT	CASSLDYLSTDTQYF
TRBV20-1	NA	NA	TRBJ2-7	TGCAGTGAACTTAGCCAGGGAAGCGAGCAGTACTTC	CSELSQGSEQYF
TRBV20-1	many	NA	TRBJ1-1	TGCAGTGCTAGAGGTGTACAATCATATGGATCAGCTTTCTTT	CSARGVQSYGSAFF
TRBV3-1	many	NA	TRBJ2-2	TGTGCCAGCAGCCAAGGGACGAACACCGGGGAGCTGTTTTTT	CASSQGTNTGELFF
TRBV6-2/TRBV6-3	many	NA	TRBJ1-5	TGTGCCAGCGATCCAGCGCCTAATCAGCCCCAGCATTTT	CASDPAPNQPQHF
TRBV19	many	NA	TRBJ1-1	TGTGCCAGTAGACCACCCGGACTGAAGAACACTGAAGCTTTCTTT	CASRPPGLKNTEAFF
TRBV15	many	TRBD2	TRBJ2-1	TGTGCCACCAGCAGAGAGGCTAGCGGGAGGACCCAGTTCTTC	CATSREASGRTQFF
TRBV6-1	many	NA	TRBJ2-2	TGTGCCAGCAGTGAACAGGTGAACACCGGGGAGCTGTTTTTT	CASSEQVNTGELFF
TRBV27	many	NA	TRBJ2-2	TGTGCCAGCAGTTTATCGTCGAGCACCGGGGAGCTGTTTTTT	CASSLSSSTGELFF
TRBV7-7	many	NA	TRBJ2-6	TGTGCTAGCAGCCCGACGGACGGTGGGGCCAACGTCCTGACTTTC	CASSPTDGGANVLTF
TRBV13	many	NA	TRBJ2-7	TGTGCCAGCAGCTTAACGGTGGCAGGGACCTACGAGCAGTACTTC	CASSLTVAGTYEQYF
TRBV12-3/TRBV12-4	many	NA	TRBJ2-7	TGTGCCAGCAGACTCAACCGGGGTAGCTCCGACGAGCAGTACTTC	CASRLNRGSSDEQYF
TRBV7-9	many	NA	TRBJ1-1	TGTGCCAGCAGCTTTGACAGATACGCCACTGAAGCTTTCTTT	CASSFDRYATEAFF
TRBV3-1	many	NA	TRBJ2-3	TGTGCCAGCAGCCAAGCCCTAGGCCCCGATACGCAGTATTTT	CASSQALGPDTQYF
TRBV18	many	NA	TRBJ2-1	TGTGCCAGCTCACTACTCCCGGGAGAAGATGAGCAGTTCTTC	CASSLLPGEDEQFF
TRBV24-1	many	NA	TRBJ2-5	TGTGCCACCAGTGACCCCACAGGGAGGGAGACCCAGTACTTC	CATSDPTGRETQYF
TRBV20-1	many	NA	TRBJ1-1	TGCAGTGCCCTTGGGGATCTTTTCATGAACACTGAAGCTTTCTTT	CSALGDLFMNTEAFF
TRBV20-1	many	TRBD1	TRBJ1-5	TGCAGTGCTAGAGAAATGGCAGGGGGGAATCAGCCCCAGCATTTT	CSAREMAGGNQPQHF
TRBV12-3/TRBV12-4	NA	NA	TRBJ1-6	TGTGCCAGCAGTTACAGCGGTTCACCCCTCAACTTT	CASSYSGSPLNF
TRBV10-1	many	NA	TRBJ2-5	TGCGCCAGCAGTGACAGACCCTCCCAAGAGACCCAGTACTTC	CASSDRPSQETQYF
TRBV20-1	many	NA	TRBJ2-7	TGCAGTGCTAGAGTAGGTAGGGATCGGGGCGAGCAGTACTTC	CSARVGRDRGEQYF
TRBV7-2	many	NA	TRBJ2-7	TGTGCCAGCAGCTCCTACTTACAATCCTCCTACGAGCAGTACTTC	CASSSYLQSSYEQYF
TRBV3-1	few	NA	TRBJ2-7	TGTGCCAGCAGCCTCGGACGGAACTGCGAGCAGTACTTC	CASSLGRNCEQYF
TRBV20-1	NA	NA	TRBJ2-7	TGCAGTGCTAGTGCCAGAAACTCCTACGAGCAGTACTTC	CSASARNSYEQYF
TRBV5-1	many	NA	TRBJ2-1	TGCGCCAGCAGCTTGCCCCGGTCTTCGTCCTACAATGAGCAGTTCTTC	CASSLPRSSSYNEQFF
TRBV28	many	TRBD2	TRBJ2-1	TGTGCCAGCAGTACCCGCTCCCCCACTAGCGGGAGTATGTATGAGCAGTTCTTC	CASSTRSPTSGSMYEQFF
TRBV18	NA	TRBD1	TRBJ2-7	TGTGCCAGCTCACCTCGACAGGGTGTCTACGAGCAGTACTTC	CASSPRQGVYEQYF
TRBV28	many	TRBD1	TRBJ1-4	TGTGCCAGCAAGGGGACAGGGGCAGAAAAACTGTTTTTT	CASKGTGAEKLFF
TRBV24-1	many	NA	TRBJ1-2	TGTGCCACCAGTGCCCCCGGAAGGCCCGGGAATTATGGCTACACCTTC	CATSAPGRPGNYGYTF
TRBV5-8	many	NA	TRBJ2-3	TGTGCCAGCAGCTCGTGGGACGCAGCTAGCACAGATACGCAGTATTTT	CASSSWDAASTDTQYF
TRBV6-4	many	TRBD2	TRBJ2-1	TGTGCCAGCAGCAAAACTAGCGGGGGGAGCAATGAGCAGTTCTTC	CASSKTSGGSNEQFF
TRBV19	many	NA	TRBJ1-5	TGTGCCAGTAGGGTTCAGGCAGGTCAGCCCCAGCATTTT	CASRVQAGQPQHF
TRBV7-2	once	TRBD2	TRBJ2-3	TGTGCCAGCAGCTTAGCGGGAGGGTTGTCAGATACGCAGTATTTT	CASSLAGGLSDTQYF
TRBV7-8	many	NA	TRBJ1-5	TGTGCCAGCAGCACCCAGACAGGAGCCTTGAGCAATCAGCCCCAGCATTTT	CASSTQTGALSNQPQHF
TRBV6-9	NA	NA	TRBJ2-5	TGTGCCAGCAGTTATACTCTAGAGACCCAGTACTTC	CASSYTLETQYF